This T cell receptor beta chain was sequenced during a study of CD8 T cells in ankylosing spondylitis (dated by TCRdb to about 2017). At the level of the whole study: The study profiled T cell receptor beta repertoires in healthy donors and ankylosing spondylitis patients to find disease-linked TCR variants. The full study cohort was made up of about 25 ankylosing spondylitis patients and some 100 healthy donors. Peripheral blood was sampled, and synovial fluid was also collected from ankylosing spondylitis patients.

The paper as a whole reports these results and caveats: Some TCR beta motif variants had previously been reported in synovial fluid and blood of reactive arthritis patients, which suggested common disease-initiation mechanisms. The disease-linked clones had a CD8+ phenotype and were found at relatively low frequencies in peripheral blood. The disease-linked clones were reported to be significantly enriched in matched synovial fluid samples from ankylosing spondylitis patients. Blood from ankylosing spondylitis patients appeared to be characterized by a TCR beta motif composed of under 10 highly homologous amino acid variants.

The sequencing machine was an Illumina HiSeq 2500. Quantitative 5'-RACE with molecular barcodes was used to prepare TCR beta libraries. The study's processing was this. A new computational method based on a probabilistic model of VDJ rearrangement was used to identify disease-linked TCR variants. TCRdb applied fastp at Q25 and MiXCR to the public reads, then kept only in-frame beta chains. Rows merge per CDR3 protein into single entries with the most common DNA and genes. The V and J calls and clone size are TCRdb's, not the authors'. The sample includes roughly 490,000 distinct CDR3 sequences, with approximately 5.3% observed a single time. Clones ranked in the top ten supply roughly 3.5% of the sample. This clonotype was seen repeatedly, ten times or more. Its target antigen remains unknown. Qualities for individual bases were not recorded, and no much larger clone is one base off. The germline V and J ends show losses of 0 bases and 5 bases respectively, and no gene match explains 8 bases of the junction. The CDR3 starts with the cysteine, ends with the phenylalanine, and has 17 residues. The retained sequence is limited to the CDR3, 51 bases, with the frame set at the first base.

The sequence was collected from a male donor with ankylosing spondylitis. This chain is built from TRBV12-3 or TRBV12-4 and TRBJ2-3; 10 bases in the middle match TRBD2. The sequencing input was blood, either unsorted or a sorted T cell fraction (not recorded which). The DNA sequence is TGTGCCAGCAGTTTAGCGCGGGCTAGCGGGAGTCTAGATACGCAGTATTTT. This codes for CASSLARASGSLDTQYF.